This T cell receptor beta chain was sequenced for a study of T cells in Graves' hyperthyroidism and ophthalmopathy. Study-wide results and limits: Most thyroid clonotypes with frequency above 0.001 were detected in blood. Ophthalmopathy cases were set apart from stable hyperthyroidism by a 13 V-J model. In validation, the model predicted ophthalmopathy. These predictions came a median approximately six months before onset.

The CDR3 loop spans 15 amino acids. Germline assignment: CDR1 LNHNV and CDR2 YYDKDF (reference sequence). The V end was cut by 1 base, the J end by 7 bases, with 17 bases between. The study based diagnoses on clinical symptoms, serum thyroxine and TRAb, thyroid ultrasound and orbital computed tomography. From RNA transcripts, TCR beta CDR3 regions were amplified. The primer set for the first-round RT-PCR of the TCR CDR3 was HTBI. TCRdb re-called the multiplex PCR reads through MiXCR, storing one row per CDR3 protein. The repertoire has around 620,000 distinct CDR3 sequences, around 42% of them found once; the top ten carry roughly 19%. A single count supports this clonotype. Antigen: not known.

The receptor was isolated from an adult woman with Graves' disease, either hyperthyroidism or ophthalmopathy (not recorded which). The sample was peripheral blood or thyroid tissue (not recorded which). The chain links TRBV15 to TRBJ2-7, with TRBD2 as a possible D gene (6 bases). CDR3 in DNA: TGTGCCACCAGCAGAGGGGGAGGACCCGCCGGGGAGCAGTACTTC. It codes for CATSRGGGPAGEQYF.